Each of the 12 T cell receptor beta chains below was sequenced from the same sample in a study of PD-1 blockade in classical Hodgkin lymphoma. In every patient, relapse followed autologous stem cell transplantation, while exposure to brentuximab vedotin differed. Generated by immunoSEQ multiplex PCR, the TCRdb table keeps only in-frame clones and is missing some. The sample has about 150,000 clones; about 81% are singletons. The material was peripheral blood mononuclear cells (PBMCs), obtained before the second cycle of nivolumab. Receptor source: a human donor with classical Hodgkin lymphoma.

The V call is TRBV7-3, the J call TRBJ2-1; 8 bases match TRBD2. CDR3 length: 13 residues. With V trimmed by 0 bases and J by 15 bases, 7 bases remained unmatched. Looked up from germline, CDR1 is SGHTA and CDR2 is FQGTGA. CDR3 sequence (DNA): TGTGCCAGCAGCTTAACCGGGACTAGTATGGGGTTCTTC. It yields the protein CASSLTGTSMGFF.

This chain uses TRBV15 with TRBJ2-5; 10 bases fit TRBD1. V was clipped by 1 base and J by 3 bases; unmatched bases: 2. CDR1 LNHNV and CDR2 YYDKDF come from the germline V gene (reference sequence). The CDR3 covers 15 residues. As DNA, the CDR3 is TGTGCCACCAGCAGAGGAGGGACAGGGGAAGAGACCCAGTACTTC. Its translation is CATSRGGTGEETQYF. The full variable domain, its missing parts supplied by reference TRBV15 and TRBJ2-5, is DAMVIQNPRYQVTQFGKPVTLSCSQTLNHNVMYWYQQKSSQAPKLLFHYYDKDFNNEADTPDNFQSRRPNTSFCFLDIRSPGLGDTAMYLCATSRGGTGEETQYFGPGTRLLVL.

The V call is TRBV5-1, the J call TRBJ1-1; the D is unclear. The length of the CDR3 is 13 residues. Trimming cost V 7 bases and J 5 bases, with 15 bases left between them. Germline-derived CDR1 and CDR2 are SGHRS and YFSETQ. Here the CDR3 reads CASRIDLGTEAFF. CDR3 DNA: TGCGCCAGCCGAATCGATCTGGGGACTGAAGCTTTCTTT.

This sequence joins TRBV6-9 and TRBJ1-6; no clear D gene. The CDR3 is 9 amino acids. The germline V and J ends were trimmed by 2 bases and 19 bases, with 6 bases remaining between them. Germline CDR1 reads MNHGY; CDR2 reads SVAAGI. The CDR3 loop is CASSYELHF. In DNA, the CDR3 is TGTGCCAGCAGTTATGAGTTGCACTTT.

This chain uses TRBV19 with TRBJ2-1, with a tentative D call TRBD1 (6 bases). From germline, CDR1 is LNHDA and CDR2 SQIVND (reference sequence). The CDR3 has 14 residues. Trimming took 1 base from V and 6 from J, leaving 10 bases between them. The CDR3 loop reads CASSIGTEVNEQFF. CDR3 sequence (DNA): TGTGCCAGTAGTATAGGGACAGAAGTCAATGAGCAGTTCTTC.

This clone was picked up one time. The CDR3 region is CASSLAAGNTIYF. CDR3 sequence (DNA): TGTGCCAGCAGCTTAGCTGCCGGAAACACCATATATTTT. This rearrangement joins TRBV7-9 to TRBJ1-3; D is unresolved. V lost 0 bases and J lost 4, with 4 bases in between. The germline V gene has CDR1 SEHNR and CDR2 FQNEAQ (reference sequence). The CDR3 is 13 amino acids.

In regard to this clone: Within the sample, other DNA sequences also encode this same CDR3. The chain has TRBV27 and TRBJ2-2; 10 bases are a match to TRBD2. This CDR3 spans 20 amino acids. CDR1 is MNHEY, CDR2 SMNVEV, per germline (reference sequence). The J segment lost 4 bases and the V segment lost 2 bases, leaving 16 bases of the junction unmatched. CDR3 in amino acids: CASSLSGSGRLAGFTGELFF. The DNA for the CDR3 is TGTGCCAGCAGTTTAAGCGGCTCCGGTCGACTAGCGGGTTTCACCGGGGAGCTGTTTTTT.

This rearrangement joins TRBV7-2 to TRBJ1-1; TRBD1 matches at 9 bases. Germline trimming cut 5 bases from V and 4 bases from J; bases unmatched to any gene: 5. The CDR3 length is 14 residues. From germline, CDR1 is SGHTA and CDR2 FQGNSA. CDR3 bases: TGTGCCAGCAGCCCGGGACAGGGAAGCACTGAAGCTTTCTTT. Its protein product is CASSPGQGSTEAFF.

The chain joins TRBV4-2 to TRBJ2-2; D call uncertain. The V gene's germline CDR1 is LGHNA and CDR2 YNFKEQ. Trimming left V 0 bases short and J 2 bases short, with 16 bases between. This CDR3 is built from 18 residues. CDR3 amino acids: CASSQEGPFRANTGELFF. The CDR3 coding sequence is TGTGCCAGCAGCCAAGAAGGTCCTTTCCGGGCTAACACCGGGGAGCTGTTTTTT.

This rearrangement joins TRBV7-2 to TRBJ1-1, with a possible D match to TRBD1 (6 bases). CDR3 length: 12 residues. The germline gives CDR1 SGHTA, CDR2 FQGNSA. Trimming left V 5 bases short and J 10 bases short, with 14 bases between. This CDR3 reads CASSPGLGGAFF. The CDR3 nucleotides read TGTGCCAGCAGCCCAGGGTTAGGGGGAGCTTTCTTT. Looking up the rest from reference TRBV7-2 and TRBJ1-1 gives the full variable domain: GAGVSQSPSNKVTEKGKDVELRCDPISGHTALYWYRQSLGQGLEFLIYFQGNSAPDKSGLPSDRFSAERTGGSVSTLTIQRTQQEDSAVYLCASSPGLGGAFFGQGTRLTVV.

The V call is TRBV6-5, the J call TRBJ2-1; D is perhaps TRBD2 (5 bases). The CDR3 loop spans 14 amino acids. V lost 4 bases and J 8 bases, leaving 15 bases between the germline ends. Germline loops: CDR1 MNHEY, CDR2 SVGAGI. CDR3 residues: CASSSRGPVDEQFF. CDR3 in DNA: TGTGCCAGCAGTTCCCGCGGGCCGGTGGATGAGCAGTTCTTC.

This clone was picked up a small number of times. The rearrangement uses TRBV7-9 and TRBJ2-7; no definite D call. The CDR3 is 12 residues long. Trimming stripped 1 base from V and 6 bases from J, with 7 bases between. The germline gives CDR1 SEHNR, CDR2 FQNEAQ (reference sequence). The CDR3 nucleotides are TGTGCCAGCAGCTTAGGTTTGGGCGAGCAGTACTTC. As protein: CASSLGLGEQYF.